This entry concerns a single TCR beta chain. Its recognized antigen is unknown. There are no base qualities to consult, and no much larger clone falls within one base. From cysteine to phenylalanine, the CDR3 is 13 amino acids long. Only the CDR3 region is kept as DNA, spanning 39 bases read in frame from base 1. According to the germline V gene (reference sequence), CDR1 reads LNHDA and CDR2 reads SQIVND. V and J lose 2 bases and 3 bases, and a span of 7 bases separates them. The data were obtained in a study of a mutant IDH1 vaccine in newly diagnosed glioma (dated by TCRdb to the early 2020s). Broadly, across the study: Of the roughly 31 treated patients, roughly 62% were male and approximately 38% were female, and the mean age was 40.4 years. Before enrollment, most patients had been given radiochemotherapy with temozolomide as standard therapy, while the rest had received either radiotherapy alone or temozolomide alone. Peripheral blood was drawn at six visits: V03 (baseline), V05, V07, V10, V12 and V13. Longitudinal TCRB deep sequencing was done for some 25 treated patients, wherever samples were available for exploratory analyses. General conclusions and limits of the study: Immune responses induced by the vaccine were seen in over 90% of patients across multiple MHC alleles. PBMC samples for TCRB deep sequencing were selected based on availability. Pseudoprogression appeared unrelated to alterations in the top peripheral T cell clonotypes detected by TCRB sequencing. According to the authors, sample limitations meant that analyses of patient blood samples could not be reproduced.

The receptor library was made with the immunoSEQ multiplex PCR assay. Rearranged TCR beta chain sequences were amplified with the hsTCRB Kit following the manufacturer's protocol. TCRB libraries were sequenced on an Illumina MiSeq. In the paper's pipeline: Demultiplexing, trimming and gene mapping were performed with the kit vendor's proprietary platform. The table was pulled from immuneACCESS by TCRdb, which kept in-frame rearrangements only. Such tables lose some clones; where checked, under half of the loss comes from unresolved V genes, and the rest has no known cause. D and trimming come from the DNA, and the V and J calls and clone size come from that table. The sample yields about 34,000 clones; about 80% were counted once. More than 8.5% of the sample goes to the ten largest clones. The sample's time point, from its label and the paper: baseline, week 1 (first vaccination visit). The treatment or condition label, read with the paper, signifies: pre-vaccination baseline after standard-of-care therapy. All donors had newly diagnosed IDH1-mutant astrocytomas of WHO grade 3 or 4 that showed loss of nuclear ATRX. The samples were drawn from NOA16, a multicentre, single-arm, open-label phase I trial in Germany that tested a mutant IDH1 peptide vaccine in humans for the first time. Blood drawn at visit V03 was used as the baseline sample for immunogenicity testing. The DNeasy Blood and Tissue Kit was used to extract genomic DNA from EDTA blood for TCRB sequencing.

The rearranged segments are TRBV19 and TRBJ2-5; TRBD2 is a possible D gene, resting on 6 matching bases. The clonotype comes from a man aged 50 to 59 with glioma. Some clones in this sample may be carry-over from other donors' samples. Source: peripheral blood mononuclear cells (PBMCs), taken from a glioma patient treated with radiotherapy, temozolomide or both. The DNA is as follows: TGTGCCAGTAGTATATCGGGGGAAGAGACCCAGTACTTC. Translated, this gives CASSISGEETQYF.